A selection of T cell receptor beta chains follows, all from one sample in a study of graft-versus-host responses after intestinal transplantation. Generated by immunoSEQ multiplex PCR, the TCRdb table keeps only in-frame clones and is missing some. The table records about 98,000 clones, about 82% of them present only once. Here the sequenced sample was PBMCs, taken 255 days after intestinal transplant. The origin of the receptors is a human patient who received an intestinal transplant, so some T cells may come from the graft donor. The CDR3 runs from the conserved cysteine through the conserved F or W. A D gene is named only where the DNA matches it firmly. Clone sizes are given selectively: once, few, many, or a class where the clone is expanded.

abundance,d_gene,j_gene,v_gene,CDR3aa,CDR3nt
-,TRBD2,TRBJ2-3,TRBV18,CASSPLASDTQYF,TGTGCCAGCTCCCCACTAGCGTCAGATACGCAGTATTTT
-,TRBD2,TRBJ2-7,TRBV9,CASSVDSGGGTYEQYF,TGTGCCAGCAGCGTAGATTCTGGCGGGGGGACCTACGAGCAGTACTTC
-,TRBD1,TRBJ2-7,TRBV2,CASIYSADRGPYEQYF,TGTGCCAGCATTTACTCGGCGGACAGGGGCCCCTACGAGCAGTACTTC
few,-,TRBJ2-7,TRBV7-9,CASSPARVYEQYF,TGTGCCAGCAGCCCTGCCCGGGTCTACGAGCAGTACTTC
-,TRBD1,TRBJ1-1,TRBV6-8,CASSYPGQGTEAFF,TGTGCCAGCAGTTACCCCGGACAGGGCACTGAAGCTTTCTTT
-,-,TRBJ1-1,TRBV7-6,CASSRPLAGGDNTEAFF,TGTGCCAGCAGCCGCCCCTTGGCGGGGGGAGATAACACTGAAGCTTTCTTT
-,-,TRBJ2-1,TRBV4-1,CASSQGGAGDEQFF,TGCGCCAGCAGCCAAGGAGGGGCTGGCGATGAGCAGTTCTTC
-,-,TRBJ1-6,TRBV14,CASSRLNSPLHF,TGTGCCAGCAGCCGCTTAAATTCACCCCTCCACTTT
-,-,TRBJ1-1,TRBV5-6,CASSTSLNTEAFF,TGTGCCAGCAGCACTTCTCTGAACACTGAAGCTTTCTTT
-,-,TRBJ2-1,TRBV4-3,CASSQDSGRGLNEQFF,TGCGCCAGCAGCCAAGACTCCGGGCGGGGTCTCAATGAGCAGTTCTTC
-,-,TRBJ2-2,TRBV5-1,CASSPPGDTGELFF,TGCGCCAGCAGCCCCCCCGGGGACACCGGGGAGCTGTTTTTT
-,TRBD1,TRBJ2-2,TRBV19,CASNRDRESTGELFF,TGTGCCAGTAACAGGGACAGGGAGTCGACCGGGGAGCTGTTTTTT
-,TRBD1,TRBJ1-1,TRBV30,CAWDREGTEAFF,TGTGCCTGGGACAGGGAGGGCACTGAAGCTTTCTTT
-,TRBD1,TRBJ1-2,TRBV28,CATVSRDRDNYGYTF,TGTGCCACCGTCTCCCGGGACAGGGACAACTATGGCTACACCTTC
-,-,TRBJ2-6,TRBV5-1,CASSLVGRLPDSSGANVLTF,TGCGCCAGCAGCTTGGTGGGACGCCTTCCCGACAGCTCTGGGGCCAACGTCCTGACTTTC
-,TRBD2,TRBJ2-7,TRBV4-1,CASSQDVTSAYYEQYF,TGCGCCAGCAGCCAGGACGTAACTAGCGCCTACTACGAGCAGTACTTC
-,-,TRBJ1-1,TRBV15,CATSAIWGDTEAFF,TGTGCCACCAGCGCAATCTGGGGGGACACTGAAGCTTTCTTT
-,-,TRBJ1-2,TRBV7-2,CASSSEGQFSYGYTF,TGTGCCAGCAGCTCCGAGGGGCAGTTTTCCTATGGCTACACCTTC
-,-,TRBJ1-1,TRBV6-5,CASSYSGGEAFF,TGTGCCAGCAGTTACTCGGGGGGTGAAGCTTTCTTT
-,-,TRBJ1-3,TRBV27,CASGTGGLGNTIYF,TGTGCCAGCGGGACCGGGGGTCTTGGAAACACCATATATTTT
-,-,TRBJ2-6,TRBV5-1,CASSLELGSGANVLTF,TGCGCCAGCAGCTTGGAGTTGGGGTCTGGGGCCAACGTCCTGACTTTC
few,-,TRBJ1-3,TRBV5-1,CASSPDSSGNTIYF,TGCGCCAGCAGCCCGGACAGCTCTGGAAACACCATATATTTT
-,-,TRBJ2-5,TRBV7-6,CASSYPLGPDQTQYF,TGTGCCAGCAGCTATCCGCTGGGGCCAGATCAGACCCAGTACTTC
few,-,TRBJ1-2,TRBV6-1,CASSVGYGYTF,TGTGCCAGCAGCGTGGGCTATGGCTACACCTTC
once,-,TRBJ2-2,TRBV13,CASSQRLVNTGELFF,TGTGCCAGCAGTCAACGACTAGTGAACACCGGGGAGCTGTTTTTT
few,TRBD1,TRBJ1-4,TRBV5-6,CASSSAGTALGEKLFF,TGTGCCAGCAGCTCGGCTGGGACAGCCCTAGGGGAAAAACTGTTTTTT
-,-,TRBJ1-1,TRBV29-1,CSVDERLTEAFF,TGCAGCGTTGATGAGAGATTGACTGAAGCTTTCTTT
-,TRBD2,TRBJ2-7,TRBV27,CASRLAGDYEQYF,TGTGCCAGCAGACTAGCGGGAGATTACGAGCAGTACTTC
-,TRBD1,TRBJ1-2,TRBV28,CASSPTGGDYGYTF,TGTGCCAGCAGTCCGACAGGGGGCGACTATGGCTACACCTTC
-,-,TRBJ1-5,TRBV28,CASRPGRDQPQHF,TGTGCCAGCAGACCCGGACGAGACCAGCCCCAGCATTTT
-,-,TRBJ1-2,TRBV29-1,CSADDDYGYTF,TGCAGCGCCGACGACGATTATGGCTACACCTTC
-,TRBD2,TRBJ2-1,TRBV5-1,CASSLAVAGGNEQFF,TGCGCCAGCAGCTTGGCAGTAGCGGGAGGCAATGAGCAGTTCTTC
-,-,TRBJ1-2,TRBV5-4,CASRYRSDGWRYGYTF,TGTGCCAGCAGATATCGCTCGGATGGGTGGCGCTATGGCTACACCTTC
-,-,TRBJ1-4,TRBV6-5,CASSYLPLANEKLFF,TGTGCCAGCAGTTACCTCCCGTTGGCTAATGAAAAACTGTTTTTT
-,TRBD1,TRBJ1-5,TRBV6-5,CASSRTGAQPQHF,TGTGCCAGCAGCCGGACAGGGGCTCAGCCCCAGCATTTT
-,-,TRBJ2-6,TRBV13,CASSSPTGTHSGANVLTF,TGTGCCAGCAGCTCCCCGACAGGGACTCACTCTGGGGCCAACGTCCTGACTTTC
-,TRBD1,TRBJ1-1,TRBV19,CASSWPGQGTNTEAFF,TGTGCCAGTAGTTGGCCGGGACAGGGGACGAACACTGAAGCTTTCTTT
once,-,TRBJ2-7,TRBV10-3,CAISESGGSSHEQYF,TGTGCCATCAGTGAGTCAGGGGGTTCTAGCCACGAGCAGTACTTC
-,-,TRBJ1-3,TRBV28,CASNDRLGGTGHTIYF,TGTGCCAGCAACGACCGGCTCGGGGGTACGGGTCACACCATATATTTT
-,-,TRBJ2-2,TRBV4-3,CASSPAPGTGELFF,TGCGCCAGCAGCCCCGCGCCCGGGACCGGGGAGCTGTTTTTT
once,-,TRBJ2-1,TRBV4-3,CASSQVRGFNEQFF,TGCGCCAGCAGCCAAGTTAGGGGCTTTAATGAGCAGTTCTTC
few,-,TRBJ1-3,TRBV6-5,CASSYGVEWVNTIYF,TGTGCCAGCAGTTATGGGGTGGAGTGGGTAAACACCATATATTTT